What follows is one TCR beta chain and its context. The assay was immunoSEQ multiplex PCR, and TCRdb's table has in-frame clones only and misses some. The table includes over a million clones, 70% to 80% detected once. The source of the sample is a study of shared clonotypes between healthy human individuals. Sequences were obtained from memory CD4+ T cells from PBMCs. Indicated subset: CD45RA-negative fraction. The clonotype originates from a man younger than 35 in good health. Some clones in this sample may be carry-over from other donors' samples.

CDR3 protein: CGGRAFTGELFF. The CDR3 DNA reads TGTGGAGGGCGCGCTTTCACCGGGGAGCTGTTTTTT. V is TRBV30 and J is TRBJ2-2, with D possibly matching TRBD2 (5 bases). Germline assignment: CDR1 GTSNPN and CDR2 SVGIG (reference sequence). The CDR3 has 12 amino acids.